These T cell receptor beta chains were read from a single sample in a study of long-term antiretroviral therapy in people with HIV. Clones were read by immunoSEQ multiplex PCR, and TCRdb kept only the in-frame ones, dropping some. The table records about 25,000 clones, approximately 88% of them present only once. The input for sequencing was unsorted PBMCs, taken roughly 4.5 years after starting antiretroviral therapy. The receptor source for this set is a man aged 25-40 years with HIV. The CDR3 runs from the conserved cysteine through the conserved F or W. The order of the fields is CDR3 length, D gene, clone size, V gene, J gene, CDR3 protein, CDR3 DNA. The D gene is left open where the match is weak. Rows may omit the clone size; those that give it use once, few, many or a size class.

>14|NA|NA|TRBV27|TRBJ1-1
CASSLLTGTHEAFF
TGTGCCAGCAGTCTACTCACAGGGACCCATGAAGCTTTCTTT
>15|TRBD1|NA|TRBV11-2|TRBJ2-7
CASSFRVQGAHEQYF
TGTGCCAGCAGCTTTAGGGTACAGGGGGCCCACGAGCAGTACTTC
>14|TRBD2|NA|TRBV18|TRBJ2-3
CASSPLAGADTQYF
TGTGCCAGCTCACCACTAGCGGGAGCAGATACGCAGTATTTT
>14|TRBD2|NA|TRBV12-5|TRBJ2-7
CASAVAGLPYEQYF
TGTGCTAGTGCCGTAGCGGGGCTCCCCTACGAGCAGTACTTC
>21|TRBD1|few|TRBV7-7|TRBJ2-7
CASSLLQGTGCFPRSSYEQYF
TGTGCTAGCAGCTTGTTGCAGGGGACAGGGTGCTTCCCCCGTAGCTCCTACGAGCAGTACTTC
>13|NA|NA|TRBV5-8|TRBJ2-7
CASSPRGPYEQYF
TGTGCCAGCAGCCCTAGGGGCCCCTACGAGCAGTACTTC
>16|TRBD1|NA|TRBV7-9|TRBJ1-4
CASNPDRDPVNEKLFF
TGTGCCAGCAACCCGGACAGGGACCCCGTCAATGAAAAACTGTTTTTT
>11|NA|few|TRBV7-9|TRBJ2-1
CASSLDDEQFF
TGTGCCAGCAGCTTAGATGATGAGCAGTTCTTC
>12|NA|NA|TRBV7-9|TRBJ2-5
CAILGGGETQYF
TGTGCCATCTTGGGGGGAGGAGAGACCCAGTACTTC
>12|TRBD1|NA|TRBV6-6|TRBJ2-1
CASGVQGNEQFF
TGTGCCAGCGGTGTACAGGGGAATGAGCAGTTCTTC
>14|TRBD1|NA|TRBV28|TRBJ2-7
CASRATGGSYEQYF
TGTGCCAGCAGGGCAACAGGGGGATCCTACGAGCAGTACTTC
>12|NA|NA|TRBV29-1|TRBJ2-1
CSVEGLANEQFF
TGCAGCGTTGAGGGTCTAGCAAATGAGCAGTTCTTC
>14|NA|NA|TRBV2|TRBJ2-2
CASSPLIVTGELFF
TGTGCCAGCAGCCCACTTATCGTCACCGGGGAGCTGTTTTTT
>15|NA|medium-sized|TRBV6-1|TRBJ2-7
CASSEGSRGSYEQYF
TGTGCCAGCAGTGAAGGCTCCCGAGGCTCCTACGAGCAGTACTTC
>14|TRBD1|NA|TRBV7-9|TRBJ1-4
CASSVGTAFEKLFF
TGTGCCAGCAGCGTCGGGACAGCTTTTGAAAAACTGTTTTTT
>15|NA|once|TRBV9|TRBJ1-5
CASSVRGAPNQPQHF
TGTGCCAGCAGCGTAAGGGGGGCCCCCAATCAGCCCCAGCATTTT
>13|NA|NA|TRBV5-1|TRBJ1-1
CASSLTGFTEAFF
TGCGCCAGCAGCCTTACAGGGTTCACTGAAGCTTTCTTT
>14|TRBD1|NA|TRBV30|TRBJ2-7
CAWAPGQSIYEQYF
TGTGCCTGGGCCCCGGGACAGTCGATCTACGAGCAGTACTTC
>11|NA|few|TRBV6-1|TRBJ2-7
CASTDYNEQYF
TGTGCCAGCACCGATTATAACGAGCAGTACTTC
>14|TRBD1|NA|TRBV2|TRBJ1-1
CASMGDRGSTEAFF
TGTGCCAGCATGGGAGACAGGGGCAGTACTGAAGCTTTCTTT
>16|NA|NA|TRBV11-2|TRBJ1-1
CASSSSTVNWDTEAFF
TGTGCCAGCAGCTCGTCGACAGTAAACTGGGACACTGAAGCTTTCTTT
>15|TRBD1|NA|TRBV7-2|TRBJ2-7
CASSLLDRGAYEQYF
TGTGCCAGCAGCCTCCTGGACAGGGGAGCCTACGAGCAGTACTTC
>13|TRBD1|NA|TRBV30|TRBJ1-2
CAWSVRTGDGYTF
TGTGCCTGGAGTGTTAGGACAGGGGATGGCTACACCTTC
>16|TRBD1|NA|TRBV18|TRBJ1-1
CASSPPSEYRGTEAFF
TGTGCCAGCTCACCACCGTCAGAGTACAGGGGAACTGAAGCTTTCTTT
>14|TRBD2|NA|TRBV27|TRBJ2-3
CASSLQRGGSAQYF
TGTGCCAGCAGTTTACAGCGGGGGGGCAGCGCGCAGTATTTT
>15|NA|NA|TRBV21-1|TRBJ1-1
CASSKGGTVNTEAFF
TGTGCCAGCAGCAAAGGGGGGACAGTAAACACTGAAGCTTTCTTT
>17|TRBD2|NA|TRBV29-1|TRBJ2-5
CSVEVVLGEGLRETQYF
TGCAGCGTTGAAGTAGTACTGGGGGAGGGCCTAAGGGAGACCCAGTACTTC
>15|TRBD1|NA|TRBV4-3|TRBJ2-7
CASSQATGGKVEQYF
TGCGCCAGCAGCCAAGCTACAGGGGGCAAGGTCGAGCAGTACTTC
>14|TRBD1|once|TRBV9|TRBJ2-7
CASSVDGTGYEQYF
TGTGCCAGCAGCGTAGATGGGACAGGGTACGAGCAGTACTTC
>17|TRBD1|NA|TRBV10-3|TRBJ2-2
CAISEKDRGRVTGELFF
TGTGCCATCAGTGAGAAGGACAGGGGGCGGGTCACCGGGGAGCTGTTTTTT
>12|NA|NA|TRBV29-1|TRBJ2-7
CSVEGLGDEQYF
TGCAGCGTTGAAGGGTTAGGAGACGAGCAGTACTTC
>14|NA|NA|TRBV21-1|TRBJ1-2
CARDNRGSSYGYTF
TGTGCCAGGGATAACAGGGGATCGAGCTATGGCTACACCTTC
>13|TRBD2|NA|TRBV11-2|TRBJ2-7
CASSRSGEYEQYF
TGTGCCAGCAGCCGAAGCGGGGAGTACGAGCAGTACTTC
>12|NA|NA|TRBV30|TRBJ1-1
CAWRPGSTEAFF
TGTGCCTGGAGACCCGGAAGCACTGAAGCTTTCTTT
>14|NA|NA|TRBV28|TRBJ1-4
CASSPGPMGEKLFF
TGTGCCAGCAGCCCCGGGCCAATGGGCGAAAAACTGTTTTTT
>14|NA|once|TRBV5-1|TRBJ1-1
CASSLSGYNTEAFF
TGCGCCAGCAGCTTGTCTGGGTACAACACTGAAGCTTTCTTT
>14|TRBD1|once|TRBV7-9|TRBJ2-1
CASRPPQGANEQFF
TGTGCCAGCAGGCCCCCACAGGGGGCGAATGAGCAGTTCTTC
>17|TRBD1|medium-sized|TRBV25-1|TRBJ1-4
CASSEYRPQGVGEKLFF
TGTGCCAGCAGTGAATATCGCCCCCAGGGGGTCGGTGAAAAACTGTTTTTT
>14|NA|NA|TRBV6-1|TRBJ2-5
CASSESRVQETQYF
TGTGCCAGCAGTGAAAGCCGGGTCCAAGAGACCCAGTACTTC
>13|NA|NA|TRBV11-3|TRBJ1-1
CASSLNQNTEAFF
TGTGCCAGCAGCTTGAACCAGAACACTGAAGCTTTCTTT
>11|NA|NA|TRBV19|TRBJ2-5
CASGQKETQYF
TGTGCCAGCGGACAGAAAGAGACCCAGTACTTC
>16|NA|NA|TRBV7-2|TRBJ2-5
CASRQMAATHQETQYF
TGTGCCAGCAGACAGATGGCAGCGACCCACCAAGAGACCCAGTACTTC
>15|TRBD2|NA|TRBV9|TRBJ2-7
CASSEGAGEGVEQYF
TGTGCCAGCAGCGAGGGAGCGGGAGAGGGGGTCGAGCAGTACTTC
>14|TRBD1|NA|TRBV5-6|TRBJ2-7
CASSWRQGAYEQYF
TGTGCCAGCAGCTGGCGACAGGGAGCCTACGAGCAGTACTTC
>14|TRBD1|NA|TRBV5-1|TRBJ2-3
CASSPGTGGTTQYF
TGCGCCAGCAGCCCGGGGACAGGGGGTACTACGCAGTATTTT
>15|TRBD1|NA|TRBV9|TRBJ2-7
CASSVGSGTDYEQYF
TGTGCCAGCAGCGTAGGCTCCGGGACAGACTACGAGCAGTACTTC
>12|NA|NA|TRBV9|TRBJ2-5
CASSPQGETQYF
TGTGCCAGCAGCCCTCAAGGGGAGACCCAGTACTTC
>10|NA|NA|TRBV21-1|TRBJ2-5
CASSRWTQYF
TGTGCCAGCAGTCGTTGGACCCAGTACTTC
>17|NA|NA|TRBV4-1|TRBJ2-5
CASSPGIAASHQETQYF
TGCGCCAGCAGCCCCGGGATAGCGGCATCGCACCAAGAGACCCAGTACTTC
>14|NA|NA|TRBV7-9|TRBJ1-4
CASSLGQYNEKLFF
TGTGCCAGCAGCTTAGGGCAGTATAATGAAAAACTGTTTTTT
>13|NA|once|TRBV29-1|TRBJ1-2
CSVERDSYYGYTF
TGCAGCGTTGAAAGGGACTCTTACTATGGCTACACCTTC
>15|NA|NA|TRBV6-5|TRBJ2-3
CASSIRGGYTDTQYF
TGTGCCAGCAGTATAAGGGGGGGGTACACAGATACGCAGTATTTT
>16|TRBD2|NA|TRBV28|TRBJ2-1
CASSFLGGRKYNEQFF
TGTGCCAGCAGTTTCCTCGGCGGGAGGAAGTACAATGAGCAGTTCTTC